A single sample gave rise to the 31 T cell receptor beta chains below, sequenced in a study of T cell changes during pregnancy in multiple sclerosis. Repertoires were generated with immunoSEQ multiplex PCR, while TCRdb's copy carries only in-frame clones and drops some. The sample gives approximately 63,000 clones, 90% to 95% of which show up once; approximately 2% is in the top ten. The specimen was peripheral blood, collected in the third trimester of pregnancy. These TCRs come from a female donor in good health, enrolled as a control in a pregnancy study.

CDR3 amino acids: CASSEANQPQHF. The CDR3 coding sequence is TGTGCCAGCTCTGAAGCGAATCAGCCCCAGCATTTT. The chain employs TRBV18 and TRBJ1-5; D not certain. This CDR3 is 12 amino acids long. From germline, CDR1 is KGHSH and CDR2 LQKENI. Trimming stripped 6 bases from V and 4 bases from J, with 7 bases between.

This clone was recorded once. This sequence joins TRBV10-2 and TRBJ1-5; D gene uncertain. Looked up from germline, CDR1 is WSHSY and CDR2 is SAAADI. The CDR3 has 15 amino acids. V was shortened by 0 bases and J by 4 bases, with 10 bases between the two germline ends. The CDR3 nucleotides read TGCGCCAGCAGTGAGTCAGGCGGTGAGAATCAGCCCCAGCATTTT. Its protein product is CASSESGGENQPQHF.

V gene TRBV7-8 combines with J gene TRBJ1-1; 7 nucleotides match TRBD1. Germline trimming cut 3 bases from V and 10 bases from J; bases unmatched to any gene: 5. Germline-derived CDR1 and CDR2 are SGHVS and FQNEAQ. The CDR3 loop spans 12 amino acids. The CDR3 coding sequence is TGTGCCAGCAGCTTCGCCCAGGGGGGAGCTTTCTTT. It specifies CASSFAQGGAFF.

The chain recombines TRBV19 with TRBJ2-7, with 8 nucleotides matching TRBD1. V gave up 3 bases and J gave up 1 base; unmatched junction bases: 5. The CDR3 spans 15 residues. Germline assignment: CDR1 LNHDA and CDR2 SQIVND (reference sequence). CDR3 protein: CASSISWTGSYEQYF. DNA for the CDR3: TGTGCCAGTAGTATCTCGTGGACAGGGTCCTACGAGCAGTACTTC.

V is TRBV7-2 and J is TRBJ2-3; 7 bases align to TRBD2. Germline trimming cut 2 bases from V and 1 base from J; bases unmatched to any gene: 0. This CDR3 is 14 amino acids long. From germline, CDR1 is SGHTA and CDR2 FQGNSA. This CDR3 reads CASSLTSGTDTQYF. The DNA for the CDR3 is TGTGCCAGCAGCTTAACTAGCGGCACAGATACGCAGTATTTT.

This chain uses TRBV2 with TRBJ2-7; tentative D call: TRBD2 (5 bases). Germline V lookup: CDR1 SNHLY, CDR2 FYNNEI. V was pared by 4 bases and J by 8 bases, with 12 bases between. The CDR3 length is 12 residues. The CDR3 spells CASSGEGPKQYF. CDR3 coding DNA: TGTGCCAGCAGTGGTGAGGGTCCGAAGCAGTACTTC.

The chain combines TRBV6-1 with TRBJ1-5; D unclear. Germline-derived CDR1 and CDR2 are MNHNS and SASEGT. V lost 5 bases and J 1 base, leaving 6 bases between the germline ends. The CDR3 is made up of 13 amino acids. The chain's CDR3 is CASSRGSNQPQHF. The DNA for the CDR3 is TGTGCCAGCAGTCGGGGAAGCAATCAGCCCCAGCATTTT.

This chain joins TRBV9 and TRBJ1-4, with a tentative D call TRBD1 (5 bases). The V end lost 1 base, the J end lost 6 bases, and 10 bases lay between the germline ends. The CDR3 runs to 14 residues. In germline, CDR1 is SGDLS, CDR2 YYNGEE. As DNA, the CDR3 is TGTGCCAGCAGCGTACGGGGGGGGGATGAAAAACTGTTTTTT. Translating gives CASSVRGGDEKLFF.

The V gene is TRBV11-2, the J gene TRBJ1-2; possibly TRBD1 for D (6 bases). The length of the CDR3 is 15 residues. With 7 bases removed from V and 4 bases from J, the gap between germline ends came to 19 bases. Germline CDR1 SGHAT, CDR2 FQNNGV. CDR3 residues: CASNNRGGGGYGYTF. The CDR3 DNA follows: TGTGCCAGCAACAACCGAGGGGGGGGCGGCTATGGCTACACCTTC. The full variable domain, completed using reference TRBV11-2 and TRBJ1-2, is EAGVAQSPRYKIIEKRQSVAFWCNPISGHATLYWYQQILGQGPKLLIQFQNNGVVDDSQLPKDRFSAERLKGVDSTLKIQPAKLEDSAVYLCASNNRGGGGYGYTFGSGTRLTVV.

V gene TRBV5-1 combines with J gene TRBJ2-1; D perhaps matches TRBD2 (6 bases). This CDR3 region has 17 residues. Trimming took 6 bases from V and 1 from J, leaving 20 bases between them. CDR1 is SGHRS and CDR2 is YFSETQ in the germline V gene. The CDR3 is CASTAWGGVRSYNEQFF. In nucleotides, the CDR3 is TGCGCCAGCACAGCTTGGGGCGGGGTTAGATCCTACAATGAGCAGTTCTTC.

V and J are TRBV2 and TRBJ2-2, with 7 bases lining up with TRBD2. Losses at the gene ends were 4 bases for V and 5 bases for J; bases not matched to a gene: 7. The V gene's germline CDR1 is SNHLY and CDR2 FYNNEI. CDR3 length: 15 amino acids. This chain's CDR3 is CASSAERGGTGELFF. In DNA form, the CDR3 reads TGTGCCAGCAGTGCGGAGCGGGGCGGGACCGGGGAGCTGTTTTTT.

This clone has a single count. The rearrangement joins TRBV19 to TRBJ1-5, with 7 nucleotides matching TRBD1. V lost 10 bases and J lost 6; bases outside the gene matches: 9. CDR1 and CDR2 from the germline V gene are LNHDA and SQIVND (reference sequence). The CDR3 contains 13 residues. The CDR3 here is CATLGQLPQPQHF. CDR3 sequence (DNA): TGTGCCACCCTGGGACAGTTGCCTCAGCCCCAGCATTTT.

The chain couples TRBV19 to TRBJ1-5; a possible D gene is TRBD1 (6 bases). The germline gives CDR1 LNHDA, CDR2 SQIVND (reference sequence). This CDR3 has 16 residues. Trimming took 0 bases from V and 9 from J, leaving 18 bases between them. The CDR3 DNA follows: TGTGCCAGTAGTATAGATTTACCGGGGACATGGGCGCCCCAGCATTTT. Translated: CASSIDLPGTWAPQHF.

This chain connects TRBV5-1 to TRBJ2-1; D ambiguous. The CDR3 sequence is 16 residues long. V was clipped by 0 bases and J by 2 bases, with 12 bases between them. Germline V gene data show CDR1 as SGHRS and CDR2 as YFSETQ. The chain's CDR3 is CASSLVAAITYNEQFF. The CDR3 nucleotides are TGCGCCAGCAGCTTGGTTGCGGCTATTACCTACAATGAGCAGTTCTTC.

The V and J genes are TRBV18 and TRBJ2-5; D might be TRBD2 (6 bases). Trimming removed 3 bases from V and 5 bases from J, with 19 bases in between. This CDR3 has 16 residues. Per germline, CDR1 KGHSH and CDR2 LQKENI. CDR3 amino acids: CASSPLPGLEGETQYF. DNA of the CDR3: TGTGCCAGCTCACCCCTCCCAGGGCTGGAGGGGGAGACCCAGTACTTC.

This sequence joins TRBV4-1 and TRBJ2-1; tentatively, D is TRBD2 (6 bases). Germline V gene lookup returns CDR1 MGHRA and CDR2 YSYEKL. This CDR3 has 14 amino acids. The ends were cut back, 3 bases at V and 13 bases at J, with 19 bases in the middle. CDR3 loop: CASSQAADPGEQFF. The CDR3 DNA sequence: TGCGCCAGCAGCCAGGCCGCGGACCCGGGGGAACAGTTCTTC.

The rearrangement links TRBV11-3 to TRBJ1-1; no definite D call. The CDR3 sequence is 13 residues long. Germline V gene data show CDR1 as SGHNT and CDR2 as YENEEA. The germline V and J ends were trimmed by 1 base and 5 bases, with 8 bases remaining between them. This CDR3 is CASSLGTRTEAFF. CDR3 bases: TGTGCCAGCAGCTTAGGTACTCGTACTGAAGCTTTCTTT.

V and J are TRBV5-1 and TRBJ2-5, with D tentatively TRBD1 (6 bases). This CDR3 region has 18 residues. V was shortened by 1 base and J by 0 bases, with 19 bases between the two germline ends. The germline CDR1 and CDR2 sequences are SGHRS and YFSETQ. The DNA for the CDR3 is TGCGCCAGCAGCTTGCCAAAGGAAGGGGGTCCGGACCAAGAGACCCAGTACTTC. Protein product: CASSLPKEGGPDQETQYF. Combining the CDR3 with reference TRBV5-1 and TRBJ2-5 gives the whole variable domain KAGVTQTPRYLIKTRGQQVTLSCSPISGHRSVSWYQQTPGQGLQFLFEYFSETQRNKGNFPGRFSGRQFSNSRSEMNVSTLELGDSALYLCASSLPKEGGPDQETQYFGPGTRLLVL.

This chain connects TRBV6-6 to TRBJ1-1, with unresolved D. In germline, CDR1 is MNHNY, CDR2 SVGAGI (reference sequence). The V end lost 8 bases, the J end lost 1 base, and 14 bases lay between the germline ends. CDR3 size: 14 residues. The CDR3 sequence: CASLEGGPNTEAFF. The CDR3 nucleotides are TGTGCCAGCCTGGAAGGCGGGCCGAACACTGAAGCTTTCTTT.

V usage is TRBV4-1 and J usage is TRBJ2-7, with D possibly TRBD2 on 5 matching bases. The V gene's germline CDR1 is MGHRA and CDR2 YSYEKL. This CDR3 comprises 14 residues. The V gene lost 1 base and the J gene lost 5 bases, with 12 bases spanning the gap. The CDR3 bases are TGCGCCAGCAGCCAAGCTCGAGTCGGGGACGAGCAGTACTTC. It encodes CASSQARVGDEQYF.

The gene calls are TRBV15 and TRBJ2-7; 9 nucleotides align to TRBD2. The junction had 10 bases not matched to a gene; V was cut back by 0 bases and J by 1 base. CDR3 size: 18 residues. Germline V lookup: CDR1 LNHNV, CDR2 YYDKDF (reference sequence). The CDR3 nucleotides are TGTGCCACCAGCAGAGATAAAAGCGGGAGGTTGATTTCCTACGAGCAGTACTTC. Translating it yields CATSRDKSGRLISYEQYF.

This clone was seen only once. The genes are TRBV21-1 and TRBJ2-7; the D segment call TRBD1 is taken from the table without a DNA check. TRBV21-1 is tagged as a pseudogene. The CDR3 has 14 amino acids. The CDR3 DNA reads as TGTGCCAGCAGCAAAGCGGAACAGGGAGTCGTGCAGTACTTC. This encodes CASSKAEQGVVQYF.

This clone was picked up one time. For the CDR3, the DNA is TGTGCCAGTAGTATTTTGCTTACCGGGGGGCTGGGTAATGAAAAACTGTTTTTT. It yields the protein CASSILLTGGLGNEKLFF. V usage is TRBV19 and J usage is TRBJ1-4, with D possibly being TRBD1 (6 bases). The CDR3 contains 18 residues. Deletions cut 3 bases from V and 4 bases from J, with 21 bases between. Germline CDR1 and CDR2: LNHDA and SQIVND (reference sequence). The variable domain in full, with the rest retrieved from reference TRBV19 and TRBJ1-4, is DGGITQSPKYLFRKEGQNVTLSCEQNLNHDAMYWYRQDPGQGLRLIYYSQIVNDFQKGDIAEGYSVSREKKESFPLTVTSAQKNPTAFYLCASSILLTGGLGNEKLFFGSGTQLSVL.

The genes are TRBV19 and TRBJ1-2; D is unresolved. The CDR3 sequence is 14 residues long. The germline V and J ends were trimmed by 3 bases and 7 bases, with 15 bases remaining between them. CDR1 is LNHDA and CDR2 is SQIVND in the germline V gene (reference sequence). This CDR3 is CASSIPSLSAGYTF. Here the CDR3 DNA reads TGTGCCAGTAGTATCCCCAGTTTGAGCGCTGGCTACACCTTC.

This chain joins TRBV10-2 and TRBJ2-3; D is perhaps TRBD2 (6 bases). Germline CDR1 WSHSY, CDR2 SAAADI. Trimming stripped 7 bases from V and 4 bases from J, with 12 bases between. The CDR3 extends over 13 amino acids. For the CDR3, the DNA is TGCGCCAGCACCCCGGAGGGGTCAGATACGCAGTATTTT. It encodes CASTPEGSDTQYF.

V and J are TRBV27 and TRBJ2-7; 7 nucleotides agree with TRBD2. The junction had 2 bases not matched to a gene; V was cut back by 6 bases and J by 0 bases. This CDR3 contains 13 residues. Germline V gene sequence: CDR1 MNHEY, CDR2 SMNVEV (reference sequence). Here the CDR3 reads CASSTSVSYEQYF. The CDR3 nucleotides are TGTGCCAGCAGCACTAGCGTCTCCTACGAGCAGTACTTC.

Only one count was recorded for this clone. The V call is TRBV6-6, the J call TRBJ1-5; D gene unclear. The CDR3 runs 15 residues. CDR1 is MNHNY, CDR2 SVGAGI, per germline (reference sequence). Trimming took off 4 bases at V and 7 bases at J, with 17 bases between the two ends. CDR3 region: CASSSEGSSGQPQHF. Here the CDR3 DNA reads TGTGCCAGCAGTTCCGAAGGGAGCTCCGGGCAGCCCCAGCATTTT.

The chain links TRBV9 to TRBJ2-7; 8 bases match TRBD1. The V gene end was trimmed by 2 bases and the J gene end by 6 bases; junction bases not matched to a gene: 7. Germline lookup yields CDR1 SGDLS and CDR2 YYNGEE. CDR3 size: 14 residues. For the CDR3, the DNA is TGTGCCAGCAGCGTCGGACAGGGTTCTTTCGAGCAGTACTTC. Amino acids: CASSVGQGSFEQYF.

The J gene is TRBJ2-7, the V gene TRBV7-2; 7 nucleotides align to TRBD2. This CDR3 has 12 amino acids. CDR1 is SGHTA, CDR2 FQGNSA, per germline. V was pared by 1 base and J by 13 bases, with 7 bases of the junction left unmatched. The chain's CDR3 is CASSLGGRAEYF. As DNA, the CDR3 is TGTGCCAGCAGCTTAGGTGGGAGGGCCGAATACTTC.

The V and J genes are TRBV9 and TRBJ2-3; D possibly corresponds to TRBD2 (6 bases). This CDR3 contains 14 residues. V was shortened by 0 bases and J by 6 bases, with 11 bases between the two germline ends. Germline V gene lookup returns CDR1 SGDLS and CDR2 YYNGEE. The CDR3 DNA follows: TGTGCCAGCAGCGTAGAACTAGCTAGGGATACGCAGTATTTT. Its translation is CASSVELARDTQYF.

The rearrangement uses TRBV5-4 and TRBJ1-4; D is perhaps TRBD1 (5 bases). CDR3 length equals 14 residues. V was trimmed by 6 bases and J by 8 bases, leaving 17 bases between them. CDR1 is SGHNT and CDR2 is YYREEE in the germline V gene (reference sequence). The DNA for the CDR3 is TGTGCCAGCACCACTGGGACCCGGGGGGAAAAACTGTTTTTT. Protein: CASTTGTRGEKLFF.